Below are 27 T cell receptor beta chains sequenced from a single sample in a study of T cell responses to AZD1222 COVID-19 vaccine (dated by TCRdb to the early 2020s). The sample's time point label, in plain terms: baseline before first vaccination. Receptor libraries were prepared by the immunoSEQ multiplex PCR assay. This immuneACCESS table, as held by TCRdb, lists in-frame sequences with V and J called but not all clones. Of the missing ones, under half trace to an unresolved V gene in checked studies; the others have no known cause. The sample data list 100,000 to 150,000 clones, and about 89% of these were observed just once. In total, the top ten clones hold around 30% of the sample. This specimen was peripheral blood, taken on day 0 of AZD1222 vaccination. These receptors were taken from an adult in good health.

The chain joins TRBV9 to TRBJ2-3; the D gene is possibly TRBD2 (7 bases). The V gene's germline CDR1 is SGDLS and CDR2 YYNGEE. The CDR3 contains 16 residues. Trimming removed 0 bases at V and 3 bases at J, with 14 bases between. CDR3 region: CASSVGLGRGTDTQYF. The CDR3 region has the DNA TGTGCCAGCAGCGTAGGGTTAGGGAGGGGGACAGATACGCAGTATTTT.

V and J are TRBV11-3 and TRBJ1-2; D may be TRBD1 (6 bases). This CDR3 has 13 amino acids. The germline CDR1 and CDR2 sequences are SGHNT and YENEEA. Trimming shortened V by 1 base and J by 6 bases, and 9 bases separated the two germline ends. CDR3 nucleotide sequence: TGTGCCAGCAGCTTAGCGGGGGGCAATGGCTACACCTTC. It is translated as CASSLAGGNGYTF.

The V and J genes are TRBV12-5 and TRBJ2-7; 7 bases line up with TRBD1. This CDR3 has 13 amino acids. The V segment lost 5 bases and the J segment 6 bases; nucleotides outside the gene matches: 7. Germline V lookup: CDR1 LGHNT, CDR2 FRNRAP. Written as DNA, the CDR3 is TGTGCTAGTGGTCCTCGACAGGGATCCGAGCAGTACTTC. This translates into CASGPRQGSEQYF.

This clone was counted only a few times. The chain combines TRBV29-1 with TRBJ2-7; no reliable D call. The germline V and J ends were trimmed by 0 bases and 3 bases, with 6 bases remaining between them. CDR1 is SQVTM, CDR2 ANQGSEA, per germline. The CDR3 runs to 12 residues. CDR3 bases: TGCAGCGTTGAAGACACCTACTACGAGCAGTACTTC. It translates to CSVEDTYYEQYF.

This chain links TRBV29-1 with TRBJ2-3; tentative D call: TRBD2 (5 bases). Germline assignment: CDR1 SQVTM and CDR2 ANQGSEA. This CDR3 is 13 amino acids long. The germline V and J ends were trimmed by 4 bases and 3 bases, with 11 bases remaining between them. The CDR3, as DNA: TGCAGCGTTGTTAGCGATGGGACAGATACGCAGTATTTT. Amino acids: CSVVSDGTDTQYF.

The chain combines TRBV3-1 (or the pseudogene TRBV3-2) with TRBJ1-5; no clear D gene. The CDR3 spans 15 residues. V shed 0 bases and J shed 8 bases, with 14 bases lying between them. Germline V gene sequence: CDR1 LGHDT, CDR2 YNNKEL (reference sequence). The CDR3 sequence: CASSQDFRPLEPQHF. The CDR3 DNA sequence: TGTGCCAGCAGCCAAGATTTTCGACCTTTGGAGCCCCAGCATTTT.

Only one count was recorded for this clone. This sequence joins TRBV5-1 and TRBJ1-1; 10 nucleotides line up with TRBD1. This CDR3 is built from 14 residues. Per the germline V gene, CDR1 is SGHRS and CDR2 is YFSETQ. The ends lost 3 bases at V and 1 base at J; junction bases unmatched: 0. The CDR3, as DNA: TGCGCCAGCAGCTGGGACAGGGGGAACACTGAAGCTTTCTTT. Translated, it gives CASSWDRGNTEAFF.

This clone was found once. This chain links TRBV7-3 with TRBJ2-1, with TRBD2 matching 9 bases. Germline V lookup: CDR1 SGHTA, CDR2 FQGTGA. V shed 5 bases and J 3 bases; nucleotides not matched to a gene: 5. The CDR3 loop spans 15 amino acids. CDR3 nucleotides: TGTGCCAGCAGCCTCCCACTAGCGGGCTACAATGAGCAGTTCTTC. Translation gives CASSLPLAGYNEQFF.

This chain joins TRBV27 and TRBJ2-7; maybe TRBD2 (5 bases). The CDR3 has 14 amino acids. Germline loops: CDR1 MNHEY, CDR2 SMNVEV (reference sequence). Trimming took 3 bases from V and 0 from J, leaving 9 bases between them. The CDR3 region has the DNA TGTGCCAGCAGTTTTTCCGGGAACTCCTACGAGCAGTACTTC. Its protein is CASSFSGNSYEQYF.

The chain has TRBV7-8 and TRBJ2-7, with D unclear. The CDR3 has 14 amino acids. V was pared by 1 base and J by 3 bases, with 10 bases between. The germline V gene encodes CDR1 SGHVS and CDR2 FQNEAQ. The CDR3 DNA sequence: TGTGCCAGCAGCTTAGGCCACCTAGACTACGAGCAGTACTTC. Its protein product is CASSLGHLDYEQYF.

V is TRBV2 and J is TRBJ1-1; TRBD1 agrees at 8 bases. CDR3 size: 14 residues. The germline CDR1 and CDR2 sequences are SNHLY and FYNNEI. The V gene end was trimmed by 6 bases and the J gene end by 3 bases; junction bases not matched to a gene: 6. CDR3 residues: CASRESGGYTEAFF. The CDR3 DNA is TGTGCCAGCAGGGAATCAGGGGGCTACACTGAAGCTTTCTTT.

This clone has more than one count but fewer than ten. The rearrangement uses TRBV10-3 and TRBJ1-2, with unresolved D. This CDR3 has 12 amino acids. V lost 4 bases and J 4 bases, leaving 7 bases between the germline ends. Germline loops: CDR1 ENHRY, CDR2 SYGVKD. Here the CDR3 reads CAISGASYGYTF. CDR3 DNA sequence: TGTGCCATCAGTGGAGCATCCTATGGCTACACCTTC.

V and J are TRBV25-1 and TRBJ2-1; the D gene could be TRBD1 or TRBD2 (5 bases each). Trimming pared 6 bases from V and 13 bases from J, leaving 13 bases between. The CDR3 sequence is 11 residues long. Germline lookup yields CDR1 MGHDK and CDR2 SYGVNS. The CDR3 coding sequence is TGTGCCAGCAGGGGGGAACCCGCCCAGTTCTTC. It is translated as CASRGEPAQFF.

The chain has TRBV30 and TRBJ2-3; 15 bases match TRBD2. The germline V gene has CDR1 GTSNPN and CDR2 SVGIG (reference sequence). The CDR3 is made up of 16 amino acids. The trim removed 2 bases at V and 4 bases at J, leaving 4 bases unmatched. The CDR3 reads CAWSLGLAGGADTQYF. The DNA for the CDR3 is TGTGCCTGGAGTCTCGGACTAGCGGGAGGGGCAGATACGCAGTATTTT.

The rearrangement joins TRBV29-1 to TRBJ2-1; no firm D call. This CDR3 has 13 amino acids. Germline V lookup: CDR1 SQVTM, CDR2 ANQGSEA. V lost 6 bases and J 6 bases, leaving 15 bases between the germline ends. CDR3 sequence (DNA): TGCAGCGTACGGGTGTCTCAGCTCAATGAGCAGTTCTTC. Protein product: CSVRVSQLNEQFF.

The CDR3 DNA reads TGTGCCAGCAGTTTACCGAGGCCCCCCCTATACGAGCAGTACTTC. It specifies CASSLPRPPLYEQYF. V usage is TRBV28 and J usage is TRBJ2-7; D uncertain. The CDR3 loop spans 15 amino acids. CDR1 is MDHEN and CDR2 is SYDVKM in the germline V gene. The V gene lost 2 bases and the J gene lost 4 bases, with 15 bases spanning the gap.

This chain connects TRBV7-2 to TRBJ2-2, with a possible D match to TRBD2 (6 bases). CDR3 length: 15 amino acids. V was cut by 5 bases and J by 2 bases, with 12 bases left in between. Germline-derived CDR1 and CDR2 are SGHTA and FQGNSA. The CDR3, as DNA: TGTGCCAGCAGCGGGCGGGACCGTAACACCGGGGAGCTGTTTTTT. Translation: CASSGRDRNTGELFF.

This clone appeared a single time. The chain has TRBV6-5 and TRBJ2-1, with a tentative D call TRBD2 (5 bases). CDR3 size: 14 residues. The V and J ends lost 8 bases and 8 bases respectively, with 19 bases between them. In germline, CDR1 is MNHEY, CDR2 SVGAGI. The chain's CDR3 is CASPLGVGRDEQFF. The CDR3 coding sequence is TGTGCCAGCCCGCTCGGTGTTGGGCGGGATGAGCAGTTCTTC.

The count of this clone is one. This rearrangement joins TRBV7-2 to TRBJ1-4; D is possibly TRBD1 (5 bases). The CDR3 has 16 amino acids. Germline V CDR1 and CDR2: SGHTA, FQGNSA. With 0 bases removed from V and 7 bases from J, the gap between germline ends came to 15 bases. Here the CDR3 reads CASSLAPPGEGEKLFF. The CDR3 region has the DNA TGTGCCAGCAGCTTAGCCCCCCCGGGGGAGGGTGAAAAACTGTTTTTT.

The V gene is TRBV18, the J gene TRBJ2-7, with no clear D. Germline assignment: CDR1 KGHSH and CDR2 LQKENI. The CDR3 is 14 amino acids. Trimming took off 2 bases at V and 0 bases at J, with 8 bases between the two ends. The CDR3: CASSPGADSYEQYF. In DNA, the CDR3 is TGTGCCAGCTCACCAGGCGCGGACTCCTACGAGCAGTACTTC.

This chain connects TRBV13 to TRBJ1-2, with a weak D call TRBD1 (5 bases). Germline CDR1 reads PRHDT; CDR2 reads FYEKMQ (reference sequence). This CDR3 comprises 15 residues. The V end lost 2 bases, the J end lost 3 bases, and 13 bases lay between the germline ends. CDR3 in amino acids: CASSLRGLRHYGYTF. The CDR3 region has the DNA TGTGCCAGCAGCTTACGGGGGTTGCGACACTATGGCTACACCTTC.

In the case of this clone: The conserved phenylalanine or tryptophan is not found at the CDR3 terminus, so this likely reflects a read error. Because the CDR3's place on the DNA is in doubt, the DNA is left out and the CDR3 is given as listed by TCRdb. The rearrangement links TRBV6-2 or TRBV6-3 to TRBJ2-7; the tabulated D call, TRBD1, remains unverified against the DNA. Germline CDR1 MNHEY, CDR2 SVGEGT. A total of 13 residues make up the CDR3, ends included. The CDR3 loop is CASSPLEYRGLEH.

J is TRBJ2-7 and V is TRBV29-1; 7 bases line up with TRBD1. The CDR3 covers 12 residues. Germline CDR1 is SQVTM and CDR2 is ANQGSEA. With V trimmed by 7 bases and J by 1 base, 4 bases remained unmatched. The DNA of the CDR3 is TGCAGCGCCTCGACAGGGTCCTACGAGCAGTACTTC. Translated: CSASTGSYEQYF.

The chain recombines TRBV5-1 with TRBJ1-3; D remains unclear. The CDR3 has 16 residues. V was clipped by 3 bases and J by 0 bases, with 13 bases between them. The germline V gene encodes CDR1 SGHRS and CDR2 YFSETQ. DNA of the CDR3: TGCGCCAGCAGCTCGACCGACACGTACTCTGGAAACACCATATATTTT. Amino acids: CASSSTDTYSGNTIYF.

For the CDR3, the DNA is TGTGCCAGCAGCTTATTTAGCGGGAGCGTCGATGAGCAGTTCTTC. This encodes CASSLFSGSVDEQFF. V and J are TRBV7-3 and TRBJ2-1, with 9 bases identical to TRBD2. The CDR3 is 15 residues long. J gave up 8 bases and V 2 bases, and 7 bases lay outside the gene matches. Per the germline V gene, CDR1 is SGHTA and CDR2 is FQGTGA.

DNA for the CDR3: TGTGCCAGCAGCCAAGACAGGGACAACTCTGGAAACACCATATATTTT. Protein: CASSQDRDNSGNTIYF. V is TRBV4-2 and J is TRBJ1-3; D is perhaps TRBD1 (6 bases). CDR1 is LGHNA, CDR2 YNFKEQ, per germline. The CDR3 is 16 amino acids. V was trimmed by 0 bases and J by 0 bases, leaving 9 bases between them.

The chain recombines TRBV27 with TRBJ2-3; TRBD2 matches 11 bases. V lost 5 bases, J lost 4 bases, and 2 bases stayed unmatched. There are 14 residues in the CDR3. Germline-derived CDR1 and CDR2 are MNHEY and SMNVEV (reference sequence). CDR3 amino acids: CASSISGRADTQYF. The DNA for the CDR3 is TGTGCCAGCAGTATTAGCGGGAGGGCAGATACGCAGTATTTT.